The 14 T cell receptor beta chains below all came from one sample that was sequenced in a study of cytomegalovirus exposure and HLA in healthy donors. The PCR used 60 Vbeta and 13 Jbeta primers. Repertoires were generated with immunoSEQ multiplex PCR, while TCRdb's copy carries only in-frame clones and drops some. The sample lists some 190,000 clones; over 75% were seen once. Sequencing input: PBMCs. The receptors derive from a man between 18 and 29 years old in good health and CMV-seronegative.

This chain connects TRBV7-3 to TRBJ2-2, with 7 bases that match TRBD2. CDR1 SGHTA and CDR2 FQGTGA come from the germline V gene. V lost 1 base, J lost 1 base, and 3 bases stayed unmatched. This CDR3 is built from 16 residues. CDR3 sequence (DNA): TGTGCCAGCAGCTTAAGATCTAGCGGGAACACCGGGGAGCTGTTTTTT. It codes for CASSLRSSGNTGELFF.

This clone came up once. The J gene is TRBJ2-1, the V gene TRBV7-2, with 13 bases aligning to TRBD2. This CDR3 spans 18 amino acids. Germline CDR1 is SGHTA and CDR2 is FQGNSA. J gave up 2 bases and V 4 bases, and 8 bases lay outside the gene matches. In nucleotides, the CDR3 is TGTGCCAGCAGCTCGAGGACTAGCGGGAGCCCAACCTACAATGAGCAGTTCTTC. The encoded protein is CASSSRTSGSPTYNEQFF.

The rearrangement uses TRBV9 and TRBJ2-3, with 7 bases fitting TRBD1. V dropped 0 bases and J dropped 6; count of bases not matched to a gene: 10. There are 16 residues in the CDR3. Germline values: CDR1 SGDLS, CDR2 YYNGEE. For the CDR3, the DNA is TGTGCCAGCAGCGTAGGAGGGGGCGCGAGGACGGATACGCAGTATTTT. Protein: CASSVGGGARTDTQYF. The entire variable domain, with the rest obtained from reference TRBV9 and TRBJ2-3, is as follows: DSGVTQTPKHLITATGQRVTLRCSPRSGDLSVYWYQQSLDQGLQFLIQYYNGEERAKGNILERFSAQQFPDLHSELNLSSLELGDSALYFCASSVGGGARTDTQYFGPGTRLTVL.

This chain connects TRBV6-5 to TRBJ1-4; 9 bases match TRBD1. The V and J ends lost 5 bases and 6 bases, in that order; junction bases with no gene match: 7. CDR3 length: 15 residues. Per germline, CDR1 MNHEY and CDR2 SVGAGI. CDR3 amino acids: CASSRSTGGHEKLFF. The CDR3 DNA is TGTGCCAGCAGTAGATCGACAGGGGGGCATGAAAAACTGTTTTTT.

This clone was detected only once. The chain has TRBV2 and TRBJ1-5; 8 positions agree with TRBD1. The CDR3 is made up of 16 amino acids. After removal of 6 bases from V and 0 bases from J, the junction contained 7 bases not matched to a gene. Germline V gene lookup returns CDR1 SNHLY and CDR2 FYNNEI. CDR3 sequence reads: CASRMNRGFSNQPQHF. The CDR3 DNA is TGTGCCAGCAGGATGAACAGGGGGTTTAGCAATCAGCCCCAGCATTTT.

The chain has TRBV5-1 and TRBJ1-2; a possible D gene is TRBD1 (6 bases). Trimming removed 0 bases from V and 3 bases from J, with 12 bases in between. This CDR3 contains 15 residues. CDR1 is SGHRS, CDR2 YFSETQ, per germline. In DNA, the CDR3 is TGCGCCAGCAGCTTGGAAGGTCACAGGGACTATGGCTACACCTTC. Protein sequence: CASSLEGHRDYGYTF.

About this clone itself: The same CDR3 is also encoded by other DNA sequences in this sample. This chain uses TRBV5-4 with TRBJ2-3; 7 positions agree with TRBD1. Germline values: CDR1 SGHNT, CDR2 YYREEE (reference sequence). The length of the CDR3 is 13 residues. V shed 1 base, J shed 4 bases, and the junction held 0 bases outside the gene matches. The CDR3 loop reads CASSLTGADTQYF. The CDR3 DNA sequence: TGTGCCAGCAGCTTGACAGGGGCAGATACGCAGTATTTT.

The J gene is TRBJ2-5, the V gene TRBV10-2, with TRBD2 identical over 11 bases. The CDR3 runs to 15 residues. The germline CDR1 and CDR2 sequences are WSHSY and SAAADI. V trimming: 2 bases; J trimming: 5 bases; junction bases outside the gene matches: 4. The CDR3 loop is CASSEVAGGTETQYF. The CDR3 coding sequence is TGCGCCAGCAGTGAGGTAGCGGGGGGGACGGAGACCCAGTACTTC.

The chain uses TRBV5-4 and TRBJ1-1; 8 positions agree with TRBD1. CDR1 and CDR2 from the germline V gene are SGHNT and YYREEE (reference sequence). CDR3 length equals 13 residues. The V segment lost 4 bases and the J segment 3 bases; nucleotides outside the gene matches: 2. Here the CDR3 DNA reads TGTGCCAGCAGCGACAGGGGAGACACTGAAGCTTTCTTT. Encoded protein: CASSDRGDTEAFF.

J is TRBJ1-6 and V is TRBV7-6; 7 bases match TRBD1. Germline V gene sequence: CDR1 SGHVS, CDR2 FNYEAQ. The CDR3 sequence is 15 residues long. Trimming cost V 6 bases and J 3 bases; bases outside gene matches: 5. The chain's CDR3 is CASSYRQGYNSPLHF. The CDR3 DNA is TGTGCCAGCAGTTACCGACAGGGCTATAATTCACCCCTCCACTTT.

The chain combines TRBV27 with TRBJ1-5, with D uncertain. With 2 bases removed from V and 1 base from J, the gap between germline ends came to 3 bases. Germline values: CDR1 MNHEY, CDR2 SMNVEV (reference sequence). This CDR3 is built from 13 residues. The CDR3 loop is CASSLQSNQPQHF. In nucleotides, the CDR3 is TGTGCCAGCAGTTTACAGAGCAATCAGCCCCAGCATTTT.

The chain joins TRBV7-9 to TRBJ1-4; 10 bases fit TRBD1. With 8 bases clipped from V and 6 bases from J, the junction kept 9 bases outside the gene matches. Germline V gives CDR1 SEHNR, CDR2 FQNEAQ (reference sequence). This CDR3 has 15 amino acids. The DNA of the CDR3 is TGTGCCAGCGGTGGGACAGGGGATATGGATGAAAAACTGTTTTTT. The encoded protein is CASGGTGDMDEKLFF.

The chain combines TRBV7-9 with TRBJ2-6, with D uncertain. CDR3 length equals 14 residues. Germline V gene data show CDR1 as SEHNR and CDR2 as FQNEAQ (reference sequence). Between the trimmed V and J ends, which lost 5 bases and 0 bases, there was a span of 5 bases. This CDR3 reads CASSPSSGANVLTF. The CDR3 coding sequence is TGTGCCAGCAGCCCCTCCTCTGGGGCCAACGTCCTGACTTTC.

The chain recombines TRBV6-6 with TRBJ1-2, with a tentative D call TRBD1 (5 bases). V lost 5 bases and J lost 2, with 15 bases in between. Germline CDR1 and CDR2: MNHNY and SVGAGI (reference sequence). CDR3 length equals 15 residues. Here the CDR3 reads CASSPELRVNYGYTF. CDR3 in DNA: TGTGCCAGCAGTCCCGAGCTCAGGGTCAACTATGGCTACACCTTC.